One sample yielded the 5 T cell receptor beta chains listed below, sequenced in a study of identical twins. TCRdb called the 5' RACE reads again in MiXCR, with one record for every CDR3 protein. The sample includes 690,000 or so distinct CDR3 sequences, roughly 8% of them seen just once. This sample also appeared in a second study, on yellow fever vaccine responses in identical twins.

Material: PBMCs. The receptors come from a woman under 30 in good health.

This clonotype came up a few times. The rearrangement uses TRBV29-1 and TRBJ2-7; 7 bases are shared with TRBD1. Germline V gene data show CDR1 as SQVTM and CDR2 as ANQGSEA. The length of the CDR3 is 19 residues. With 3 bases clipped from V and 9 bases from J, the junction kept 29 bases outside the gene matches. The CDR3 coding sequence is TGCAGCGTTGACTCCGGGACAGCGTTTTGTTTTGGAGCTTTTGCGAGGCAGTACTTC. This encodes CSVDSGTAFCFGAFARQYF.

This clonotype appeared a few times. V gene TRBV5-1 combines with J gene TRBJ2-1, with 7 bases that match TRBD1. The length of the CDR3 is 14 residues. The V segment lost 6 bases and the J segment 4 bases; nucleotides outside the gene matches: 7. In germline, CDR1 is SGHRS, CDR2 YFSETQ. This chain's CDR3 is CASTPGGRYNEQFF. The CDR3 bases are TGCGCCAGCACCCCAGGGGGACGATACAATGAGCAGTTCTTC. Full variable domain (outside the CDR3, taken from reference TRBV5-1 and TRBJ2-1): KAGVTQTPRYLIKTRGQQVTLSCSPISGHRSVSWYQQTPGQGLQFLFEYFSETQRNKGNFPGRFSGRQFSNSRSEMNVSTLELGDSALYLCASTPGGRYNEQFFGPGTRLTVL.

J is TRBJ2-7 and V is TRBV12-3 or TRBV12-4; the D gene is possibly TRBD2 (6 bases). The CDR3 covers 17 residues. The V end was cut by 6 bases, the J end by 4 bases, with 25 bases between. This CDR3 is CASSSGTPLGGSYEQYF. As DNA, the CDR3 is TGTGCCAGCAGCTCCGGGACTCCCCTCGGAGGATCGTACGAGCAGTACTTC.

This clonotype was counted between two and nine times. The CDR3 region has the DNA TGCGCCAGCAGCCCCATAGGAGATGAGCAGTTCTTC. As protein: CASSPIGDEQFF. V usage is TRBV5-1 and J usage is TRBJ2-1; D is uncertain. The germline CDR1 and CDR2 sequences are SGHRS and YFSETQ. The CDR3 is 12 residues long. The V gene lost 4 bases and the J gene lost 8 bases, with 10 bases spanning the gap.

The gene calls are TRBV19 and TRBJ1-1; D possibly corresponds to TRBD1 (5 bases). The V end lost 1 base, the J end lost 5 bases, and 8 bases lay between the germline ends. Per the germline V gene, CDR1 is LNHDA and CDR2 is SQIVND (reference sequence). The CDR3 extends over 13 amino acids. The CDR3 loop is CASSIAGGTEAFF. The CDR3 nucleotides read TGTGCCAGTAGTATAGCTGGGGGGACTGAAGCTTTCTTT. Together with reference TRBV19 and TRBJ1-1, the CDR3 gives the full variable domain: DGGITQSPKYLFRKEGQNVTLSCEQNLNHDAMYWYRQDPGQGLRLIYYSQIVNDFQKGDIAEGYSVSREKKESFPLTVTSAQKNPTAFYLCASSIAGGTEAFFGQGTRLTVV.